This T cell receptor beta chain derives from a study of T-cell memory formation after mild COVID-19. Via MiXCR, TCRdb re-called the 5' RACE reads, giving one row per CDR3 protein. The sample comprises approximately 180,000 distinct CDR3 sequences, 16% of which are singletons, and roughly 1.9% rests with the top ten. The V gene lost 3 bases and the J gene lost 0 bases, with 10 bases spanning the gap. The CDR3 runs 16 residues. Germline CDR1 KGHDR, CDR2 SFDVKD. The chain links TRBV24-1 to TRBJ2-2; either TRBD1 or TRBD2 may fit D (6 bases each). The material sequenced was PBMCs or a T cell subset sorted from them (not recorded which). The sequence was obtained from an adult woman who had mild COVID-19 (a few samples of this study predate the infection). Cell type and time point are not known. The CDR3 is CATSDTGASNTGELFF. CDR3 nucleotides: TGTGCCACCAGTGATACGGGGGCCTCGAACACCGGGGAGCTGTTTTTT.